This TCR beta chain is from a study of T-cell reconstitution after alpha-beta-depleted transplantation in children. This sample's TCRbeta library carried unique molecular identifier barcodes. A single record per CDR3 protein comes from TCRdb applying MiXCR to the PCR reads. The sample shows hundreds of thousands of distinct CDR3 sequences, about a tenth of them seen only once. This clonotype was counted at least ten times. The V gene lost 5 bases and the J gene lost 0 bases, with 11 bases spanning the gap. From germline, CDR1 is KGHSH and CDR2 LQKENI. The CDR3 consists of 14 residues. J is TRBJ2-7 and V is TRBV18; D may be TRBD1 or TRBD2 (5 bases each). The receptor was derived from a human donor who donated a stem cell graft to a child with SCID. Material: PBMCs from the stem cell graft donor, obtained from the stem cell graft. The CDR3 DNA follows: TGTGCCAGCTCAACGGGACCGAGCTCCTACGAGCAGTACTTC. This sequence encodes CASSTGPSSYEQYF.